Listed below are T cell receptor beta chains from one sample, sequenced in a study of shared clonotypes between healthy human individuals. Assay: immunoSEQ multiplex PCR; the TCRdb copy retains only in-frame clones and omits some. The sample contains roughly 850,000 clones, around 96% of which appear only once. Sequenced input: naive CD8+ T cells sorted from blood. Every receptor here comes from a man aged 30-40 years in good health. The CDR3 runs from the conserved cysteine through the conserved F or W. A D gene is named only where the DNA matches it firmly. Only part of the rows carry a size: once, few, many, or a class if the clone is expanded.

clone_size	v_call	d_call	j_call	cdr3_nt	cdr3_aa
.	TRBV11-2	.	TRBJ2-3	TGTGCCAGCAGCTTAGATCTCTTAGAGGATGAGTATTTT	CASSLDLLEDEYF
.	TRBV21-1	.	TRBJ1-5	TGTGCCAGCAGCAAAGGGACAGGACCTTCTGGGAATCAGCCCCAGCATTTT	CASSKGTGPSGNQPQHF
.	TRBV27	.	TRBJ1-4	TGTGCCAGCAGTTTAGGTGACGGACGAAAACTGTTTTTT	CASSLGDGRKLFF
.	TRBV4-1	TRBD2	TRBJ2-7	TGCGCCAGCAGCCAAGATAGGACTAGCGGGATCGAGCAGTACTTC	CASSQDRTSGIEQYF
.	TRBV11-2	TRBD2	TRBJ2-2	TGTGCCAGCAGCTTATCGACTCTAGCGGGCGATACCGGGGAGCTGTTTTTT	CASSLSTLAGDTGELFF
.	TRBV15	TRBD1	TRBJ1-5	TGTGCCACCAGCAAAGGGACAGCAGTCCAGCCCCAGCATTTT	CATSKGTAVQPQHF
.	TRBV7-2	TRBD2	TRBJ2-1	TGTGCCAGCAGCCCCGAAGGACTAGCGGGAGGGTACAATGAGCAGTTCTTC	CASSPEGLAGGYNEQFF
.	TRBV2	.	TRBJ1-1	TGTGCCAGCAGTGACGGGGGCCTGAACACTGAAGCTTTCTTT	CASSDGGLNTEAFF
.	TRBV7-9	.	TRBJ1-1	TGTGCCAGCAGCTTAGTGAGGGGGGAAGCTTTCTTT	CASSLVRGEAFF
.	TRBV10-3	TRBD1	TRBJ1-1	TGTGCCATCCAAACAGGGGTGAACACTGAAGCTTTCTTT	CAIQTGVNTEAFF
.	TRBV4-2	TRBD1	TRBJ2-7	TGTGCCAGCAGCCAGGAATCCGGGACAGGAGGCTACGAGCAGTACTTC	CASSQESGTGGYEQYF
.	TRBV7-9	TRBD1	TRBJ2-6	TGTGCCAGCAGCTCCTCCGGGACAGGGGGCATCACTGGGGCCAACGTCCTGACTTTC	CASSSSGTGGITGANVLTF
.	TRBV7-6	TRBD2	TRBJ2-7	TGTGCCAGCAGCCGCAAAATAGCGGGAGCGGTAGACGAGCAGTACTTC	CASSRKIAGAVDEQYF
.	TRBV7-9	TRBD2	TRBJ2-2	TGTGCCAGCAGCTCGGGACTAGCGCCCGGGGAGCTGTTTTTT	CASSSGLAPGELFF
.	TRBV27	.	TRBJ2-7	TGTGCCAGCAGTTTTGCCGGGGGATACGAGCAGTACTTC	CASSFAGGYEQYF
.	TRBV6-1	.	TRBJ2-1	TGTGCCAGCAGCCCGACAGTAAACAATGAGCAGTTCTTC	CASSPTVNNEQFF
.	TRBV27	.	TRBJ2-1	TGTGCCAGCAGTCGATCGGCTAATGAGCAGTTCTTC	CASSRSANEQFF
once	TRBV5-5	.	TRBJ2-7	TGTGCCAGCAGCTTGTCCACAGGGTCCGAGCAGTACTTC	CASSLSTGSEQYF
.	TRBV27	TRBD1	TRBJ1-5	TGTGCCAGCAGTTCCATGACAGGGACCGGGCAGCCCCAGCATTTT	CASSSMTGTGQPQHF
.	TRBV5-1	.	TRBJ2-7	TGCGCCAGCAGCTTGAGAAGCGGCACCTACGAGCAGTACTTC	CASSLRSGTYEQYF
.	TRBV25-1	TRBD2	TRBJ2-1	TGTGCCAGCAGTGATGTGGGACTAGCGGGGAATGAGCAGTTCTTC	CASSDVGLAGNEQFF
.	TRBV9	.	TRBJ2-3	TGTGCCAGCAGCAGTACCCCGGACCCGCGATTAAGCACAGATACGCAGTATTTT	CASSSTPDPRLSTDTQYF
.	TRBV4-2	.	TRBJ2-4	TGTGCCAGCAGCCCCTCCTGGAGGGCGGTGACAGTGGCCAAAAACATTCAGTACTTC	CASSPSWRAVTVAKNIQYF
.	TRBV7-9	.	TRBJ1-1	TGTGCCAGCAGCTCCTCCAAGTACGACAAGGGATTGAACACTGAAGCTTTCTTT	CASSSSKYDKGLNTEAFF
.	TRBV6-1	.	TRBJ2-7	TGTGCCAGCAGTGAAGCTCTCGGACGCAGAGCCTACGAGCAGTACTTC	CASSEALGRRAYEQYF
.	TRBV7-9	TRBD2	TRBJ2-3	TGTGCCAGCAGCTCCCCGGGGGGGACTTACACAGATACGCAGTATTTT	CASSSPGGTYTDTQYF
.	TRBV7-8	.	TRBJ1-5	TGTGCCAGCAGCAGGTCTTATAGCAATCAGCCCCAGCATTTT	CASSRSYSNQPQHF
.	TRBV19	TRBD1	TRBJ1-2	TGTGCCAGTAGTCTTGGGACAGGGGGCTCCCCCCACTATGGCTACACCTTC	CASSLGTGGSPHYGYTF
once	TRBV9	TRBD2	TRBJ2-2	TGTGCCAGCGGGGAGGGCGGGGAGCTGTTTTTT	CASGEGGELFF
.	TRBV7-9	.	TRBJ1-2	TGTGCCAGCAGCTCGCTCCCCGGTGAGGGAGAGGATGGCTACACCTTC	CASSSLPGEGEDGYTF
.	TRBV7-9	.	TRBJ2-2	TGTGCCAGCAGCCTCGGATACACCGGGGAGCTGTTTTTT	CASSLGYTGELFF
.	TRBV5-8	.	TRBJ1-1	TGTGCCAGCGGCCGGAGGGAGGGCACTGAAGCTTTCTTT	CASGRREGTEAFF
.	TRBV7-3	TRBD2	TRBJ2-1	TGTGCCAGCAGCGCGGGACTAGCGGGAGACGATGAGCAGTTCTTC	CASSAGLAGDDEQFF
.	TRBV6-5	.	TRBJ1-4	TGTGCCAGCAGCAGGACTAATGAAAAACTGTTTTTT	CASSRTNEKLFF
.	TRBV29-1	TRBD2	TRBJ2-1	TGCAGCGTTGAGTCGATTCCACTAGCGGTTATCGGTGAGCAGTTCTTC	CSVESIPLAVIGEQFF
.	TRBV6-6	.	TRBJ2-1	TGTGCCAGCAGTTATCGACTAGAAAACAATGAGCAGTTCTTC	CASSYRLENNEQFF
.	TRBV6-1	.	TRBJ1-5	TGTGCCAGCACCATCGGCCGACACCTCGGTCAGCCCCAGCATTTT	CASTIGRHLGQPQHF
.	TRBV28	.	TRBJ1-1	TGTGCCAGCAGGGATAGTGAAGCTTTCTTT	CASRDSEAFF
.	TRBV6-1	TRBD1	TRBJ1-5	TGTGCCAGCAGTGAAGGACAGGGCTATAACAATCAGCCCCAGCATTTT	CASSEGQGYNNQPQHF
.	TRBV9	.	TRBJ2-1	TGTGCCAGCAGCGTAGAGGGTAGCAGGAATGAGCAGTTCTTC	CASSVEGSRNEQFF
.	TRBV4-1	.	TRBJ2-3	TGCGCCAGCAGCCCCGGCCCTTTCACAGATACGCAGTATTTT	CASSPGPFTDTQYF
.	TRBV27	.	TRBJ2-4	TGTGCCAGCCGGAGGTCGGGGGCGGCTAACATTCAGTACTTC	CASRRSGAANIQYF
.	TRBV6-1	.	TRBJ2-7	TGTGCCAGCAGTGAAGGCTACGAGCAGTACTTC	CASSEGYEQYF
.	TRBV29-1	.	TRBJ1-1	TGCAGCGTCCAAACGATGAACACTGAAGCTTTCTTT	CSVQTMNTEAFF
.	TRBV7-2	.	TRBJ2-7	TGTGCCAGCAGCTCCCGGGACCGCTACGAGCAGTACTTC	CASSSRDRYEQYF
.	TRBV7-7	TRBD2	TRBJ2-2	TGTGCCAGCAGCTTTAGCGGGATGGGCACCGGGGAGCTGTTTTTT	CASSFSGMGTGELFF
.	TRBV6-5	.	TRBJ2-7	TGTGCCACCTCTTCAACAAGCTCCTACGAGCAGTACTTC	CATSSTSSYEQYF
.	TRBV5-1	TRBD2	TRBJ2-4	TGCGCCAGCAGTGACGGACTAGGCGTTAAGGTTGGTGCCAAAAACATTCAGTACTTC	CASSDGLGVKVGAKNIQYF
.	TRBV5-4	TRBD2	TRBJ2-1	TGTGCCAGCACCCTATCAGCGGGAGGGATAAGCTCCTACAATGAGCAGTTCTTC	CASTLSAGGISSYNEQFF
.	TRBV5-4	.	TRBJ2-2	TGTGCCGGAGGGGTAGGGAACACCGGGGAGCTGTTTTTT	CAGGVGNTGELFF
.	TRBV6-6	TRBD1	TRBJ1-2	TGTGCCAGCAGTTACGGGACAGGGGGAAACTATGGCTACACCTTC	CASSYGTGGNYGYTF
.	TRBV9	TRBD2	TRBJ2-1	TGTGCCAGCAGCGTAGGTCTAGCGGGAGAAAATGAGCAGTTCTTC	CASSVGLAGENEQFF